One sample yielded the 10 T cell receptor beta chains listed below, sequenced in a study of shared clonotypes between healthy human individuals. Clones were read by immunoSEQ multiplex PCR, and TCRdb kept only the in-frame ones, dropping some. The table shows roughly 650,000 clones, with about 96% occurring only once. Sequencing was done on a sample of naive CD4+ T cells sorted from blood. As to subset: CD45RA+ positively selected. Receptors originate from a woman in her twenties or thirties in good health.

The chain's CDR3 is CASSPGTGPAEADEQYF. CDR3 DNA: TGTGCCAGCAGCCCGGGGACAGGTCCCGCCGAAGCGGACGAGCAGTACTTC. The rearrangement links TRBV4-2 to TRBJ2-5; TRBD1 agrees at 8 bases. The J call may be in error: the DNA end matches TRBJ2-7 better. The CDR3 extends over 17 amino acids. CDR1 is LGHNA and CDR2 is YNFKEQ in the germline V gene.

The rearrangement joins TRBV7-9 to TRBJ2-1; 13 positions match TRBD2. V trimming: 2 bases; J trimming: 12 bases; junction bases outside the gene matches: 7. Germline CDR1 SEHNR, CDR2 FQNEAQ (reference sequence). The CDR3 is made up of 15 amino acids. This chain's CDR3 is CASSLTRTSGRGQFF. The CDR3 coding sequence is TGTGCCAGCAGCTTAACCCGAACTAGCGGGAGGGGGCAGTTCTTC. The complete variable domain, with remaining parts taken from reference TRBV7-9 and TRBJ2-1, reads DTGVSQNPRHKITKRGQNVTFRCDPISEHNRLYWYRQTLGQGPEFLTYFQNEAQLEKSRLLSDRFSAERPKGSFSTLEIQRTEQGDSAMYLCASSLTRTSGRGQFFGPGTRLTVL.

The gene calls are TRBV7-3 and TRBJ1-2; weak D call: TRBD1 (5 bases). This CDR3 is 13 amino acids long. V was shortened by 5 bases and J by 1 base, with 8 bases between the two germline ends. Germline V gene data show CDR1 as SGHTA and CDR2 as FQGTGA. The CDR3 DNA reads TGTGCCAGCAGCGGGACGGTTAACTATGGCTACACCTTC. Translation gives CASSGTVNYGYTF.

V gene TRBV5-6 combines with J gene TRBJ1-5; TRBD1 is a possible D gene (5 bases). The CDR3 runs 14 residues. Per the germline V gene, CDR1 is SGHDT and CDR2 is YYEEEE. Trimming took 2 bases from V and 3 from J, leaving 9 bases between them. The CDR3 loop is CASSLRGYNQPQHF. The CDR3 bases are TGTGCCAGCAGCTTAAGGGGATACAATCAGCCCCAGCATTTT.

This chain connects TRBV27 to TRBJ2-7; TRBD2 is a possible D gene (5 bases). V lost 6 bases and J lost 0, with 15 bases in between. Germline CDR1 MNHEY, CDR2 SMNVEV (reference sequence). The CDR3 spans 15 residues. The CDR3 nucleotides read TGTGCCAGCAGATTCCGGGAACCTAGCTCCTACGAGCAGTACTTC. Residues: CASRFREPSSYEQYF.

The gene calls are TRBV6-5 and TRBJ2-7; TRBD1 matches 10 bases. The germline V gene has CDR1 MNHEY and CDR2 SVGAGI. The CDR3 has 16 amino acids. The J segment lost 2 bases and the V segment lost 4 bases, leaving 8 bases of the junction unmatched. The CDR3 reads CASSFFGTGEPYEQYF. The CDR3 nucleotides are TGTGCCAGCAGTTTTTTCGGGACAGGGGAACCCTACGAGCAGTACTTC.

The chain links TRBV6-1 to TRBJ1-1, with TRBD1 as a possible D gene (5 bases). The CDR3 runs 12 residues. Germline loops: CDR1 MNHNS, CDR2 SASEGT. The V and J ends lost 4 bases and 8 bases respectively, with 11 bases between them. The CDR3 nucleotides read TGTGCCAGCAGTGCGGCGGGGGAAGAAGCTTTCTTT. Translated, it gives CASSAAGEEAFF.

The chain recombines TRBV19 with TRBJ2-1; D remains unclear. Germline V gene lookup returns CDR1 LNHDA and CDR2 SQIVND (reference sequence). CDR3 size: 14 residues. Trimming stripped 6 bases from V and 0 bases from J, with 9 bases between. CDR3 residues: CASRGLASYNEQFF. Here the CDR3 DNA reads TGTGCCAGTAGGGGCCTTGCCTCCTACAATGAGCAGTTCTTC.

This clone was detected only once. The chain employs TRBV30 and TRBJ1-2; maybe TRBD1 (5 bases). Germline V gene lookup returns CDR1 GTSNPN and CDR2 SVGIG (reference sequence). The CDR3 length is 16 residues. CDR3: CALGRLTTGLNYGYTF. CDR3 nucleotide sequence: TGTGCTTTGGGACGATTAACGACGGGGCTTAACTATGGCTACACCTTC.

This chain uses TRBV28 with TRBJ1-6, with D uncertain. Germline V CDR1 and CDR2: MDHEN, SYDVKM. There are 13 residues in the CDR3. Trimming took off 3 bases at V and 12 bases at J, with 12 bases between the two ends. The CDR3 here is CASSLISGLPLHF. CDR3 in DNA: TGTGCCAGCAGTTTGATTTCGGGATTACCCCTCCACTTT.